Here is one TCR beta chain with its context. Antigen specificity is unknown. Germline loops: CDR1 SGHTA, CDR2 FQGNSA. The CDR3 extends over 14 amino acids. Trimming removed 8 bases at V and 0 bases at J, with 12 bases between. The sample originates from a study of OX40 agonist ivuxolimab in advanced cancers. Findings of the study overall: Antigen specificity remained undetermined for the expanded peripheral T cells. More expanded clones were found, on average, in CD8+ than in CD4+ T cells. There was clonal expansion of CD4+ and CD8+ blood T cells by week 6 at 0.1 to 3.0 mg/kg.

Profiling relied on immunoSEQ multiplex PCR, and the TCRdb table lists in-frame clones only, not all of them. This sample has roughly 53,000 clones, with more than 85% found just once. The V call is TRBV7-2, the J call TRBJ2-3; D not certain. The material was CD4+ or CD8+ T cells sorted from blood, obtained in a trial of the OX40 agonist ivuxolimab. The sequence was collected from an adult with an advanced solid tumor such as melanoma, head and neck, liver or kidney cancer. The CDR3 bases are TGTGCCAGCCGTATACAGACTAGCACAGATACGCAGTATTTT. Translating it yields CASRIQTSTDTQYF.